The 2 T cell receptor beta chains below come from one sample, sequenced in a study of T-cell memory formation after mild COVID-19. TCRdb reprocessed the 5' RACE reads with MiXCR, giving one entry per CDR3 protein. Among about 320,000 distinct CDR3 sequences, roughly an eighth were seen once, and the ten largest hold around 20%. Sequenced: PBMCs or a T cell subset sorted from them (not recorded which). The receptors derive from a man younger than 35 who had mild COVID-19 (a few samples of this study predate the infection). Cell type and time point are not known.

The table lists this clonotype with a few counts. The chain combines TRBV28 with TRBJ2-7; TRBD2 agrees at 8 bases. The germline gives CDR1 MDHEN, CDR2 SYDVKM. The CDR3 is made up of 13 amino acids. The V and J ends lost 6 bases and 3 bases, in that order; junction bases with no gene match: 4. This CDR3 is CASSGGGFYEQYV. The CDR3 coding sequence is TGTGCCAGCAGCGGCGGGGGGTTCTACGAGCAGTACGTC.

This clonotype has only a few counts. The chain carries TRBV3-1 and TRBJ1-6; D is uncertain. The V gene lost 3 bases and the J gene lost 6 bases, with 15 bases spanning the gap. Germline loops: CDR1 LGHDT, CDR2 YNNKEL (reference sequence). The CDR3 totals 16 residues. CDR3 coding DNA: TGTGCCAGCAGCCAGAGGTTCGGGTCAGTTAATTCACCCCTCCACTTT. Translated, it gives CASSQRFGSVNSPLHF.